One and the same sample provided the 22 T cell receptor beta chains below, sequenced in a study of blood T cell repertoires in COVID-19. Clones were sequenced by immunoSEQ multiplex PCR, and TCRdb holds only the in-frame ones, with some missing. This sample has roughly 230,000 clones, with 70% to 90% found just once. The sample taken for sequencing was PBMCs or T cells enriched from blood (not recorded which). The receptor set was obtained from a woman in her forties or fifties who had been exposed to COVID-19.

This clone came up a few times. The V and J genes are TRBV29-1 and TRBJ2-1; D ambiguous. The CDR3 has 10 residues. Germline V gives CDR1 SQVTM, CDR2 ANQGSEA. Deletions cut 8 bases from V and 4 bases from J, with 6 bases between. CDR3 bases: TGCAGCTCCGGGTACAATGAGCAGTTCTTC. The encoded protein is CSSGYNEQFF.

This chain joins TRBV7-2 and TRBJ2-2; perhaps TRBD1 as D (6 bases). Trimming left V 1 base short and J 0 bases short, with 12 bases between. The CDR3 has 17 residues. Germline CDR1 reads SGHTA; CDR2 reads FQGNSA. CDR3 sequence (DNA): TGTGCCAGCAGCTTAGATGTTGGACAGCCGAACACCGGGGAGCTGTTTTTT. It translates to CASSLDVGQPNTGELFF.

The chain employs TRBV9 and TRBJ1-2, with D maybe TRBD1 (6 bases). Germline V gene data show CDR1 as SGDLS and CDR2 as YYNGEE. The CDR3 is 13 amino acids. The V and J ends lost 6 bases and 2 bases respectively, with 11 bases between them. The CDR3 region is CASTSTGNYGYTF. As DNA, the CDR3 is TGTGCCAGCACCTCTACAGGGAACTATGGCTACACCTTC.

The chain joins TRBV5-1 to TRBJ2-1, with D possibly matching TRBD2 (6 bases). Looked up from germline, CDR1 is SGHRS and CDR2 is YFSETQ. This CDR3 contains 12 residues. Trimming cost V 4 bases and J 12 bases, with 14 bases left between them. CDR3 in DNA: TGCGCCAGCAGCCCCCGGGGGACCCTGCAGTTCTTC. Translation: CASSPRGTLQFF.

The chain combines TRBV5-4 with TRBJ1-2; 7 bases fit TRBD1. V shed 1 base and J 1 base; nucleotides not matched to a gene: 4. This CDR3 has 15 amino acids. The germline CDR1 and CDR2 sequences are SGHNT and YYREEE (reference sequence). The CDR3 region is CASSLRAGGNYGYTF. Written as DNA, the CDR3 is TGTGCCAGCAGCTTGAGGGCAGGGGGTAACTATGGCTACACCTTC.

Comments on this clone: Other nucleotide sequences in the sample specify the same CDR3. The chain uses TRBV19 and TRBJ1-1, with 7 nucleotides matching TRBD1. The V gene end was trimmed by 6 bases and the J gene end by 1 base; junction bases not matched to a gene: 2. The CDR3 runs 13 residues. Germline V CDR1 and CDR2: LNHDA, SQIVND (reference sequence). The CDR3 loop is CASSRQGNTEAFF. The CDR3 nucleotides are TGTGCCAGTAGCCGACAGGGGAACACTGAAGCTTTCTTT.

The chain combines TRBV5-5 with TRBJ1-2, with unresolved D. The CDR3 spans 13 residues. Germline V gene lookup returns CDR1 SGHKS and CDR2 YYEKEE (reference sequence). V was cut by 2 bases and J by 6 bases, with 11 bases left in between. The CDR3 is CASSFEHRDGYTF. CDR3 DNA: TGTGCCAGCAGCTTCGAGCATCGAGATGGCTACACCTTC.

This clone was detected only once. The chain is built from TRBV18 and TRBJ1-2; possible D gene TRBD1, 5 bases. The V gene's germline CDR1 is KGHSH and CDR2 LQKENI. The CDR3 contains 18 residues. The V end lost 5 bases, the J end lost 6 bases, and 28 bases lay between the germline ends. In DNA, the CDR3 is TGTGCCAGCTCATTTCAACCACCGTCATCAAGGGGAGGAAATGGCTACACCTTC. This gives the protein CASSFQPPSSRGGNGYTF.

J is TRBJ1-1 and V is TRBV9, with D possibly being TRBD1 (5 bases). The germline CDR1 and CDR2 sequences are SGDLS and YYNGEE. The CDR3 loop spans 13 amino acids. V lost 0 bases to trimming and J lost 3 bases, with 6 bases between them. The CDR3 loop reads CASSVAGDTEAFF. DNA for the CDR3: TGTGCCAGCAGCGTAGCGGGGGACACTGAAGCTTTCTTT.

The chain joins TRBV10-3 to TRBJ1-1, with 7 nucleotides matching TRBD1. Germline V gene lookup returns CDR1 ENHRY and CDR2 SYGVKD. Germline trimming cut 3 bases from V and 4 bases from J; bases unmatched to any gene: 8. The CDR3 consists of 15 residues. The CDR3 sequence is CAISDPGQLGTEAFF. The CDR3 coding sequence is TGTGCCATCAGTGACCCGGGACAGCTAGGCACTGAAGCTTTCTTT.

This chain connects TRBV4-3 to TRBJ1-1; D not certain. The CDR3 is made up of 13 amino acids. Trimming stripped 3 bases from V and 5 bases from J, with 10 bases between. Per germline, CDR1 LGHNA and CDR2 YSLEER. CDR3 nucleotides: TGCGCCAGCAGCCATGTCGGAGGGACTGAAGCTTTCTTT. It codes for CASSHVGGTEAFF.

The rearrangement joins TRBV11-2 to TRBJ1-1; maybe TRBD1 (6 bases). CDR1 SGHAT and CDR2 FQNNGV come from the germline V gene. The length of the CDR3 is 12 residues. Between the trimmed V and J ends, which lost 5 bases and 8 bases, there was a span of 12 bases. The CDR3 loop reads CASSREGGEAFF. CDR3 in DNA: TGTGCCAGCAGCCGGGAGGGGGGGGAAGCTTTCTTT.

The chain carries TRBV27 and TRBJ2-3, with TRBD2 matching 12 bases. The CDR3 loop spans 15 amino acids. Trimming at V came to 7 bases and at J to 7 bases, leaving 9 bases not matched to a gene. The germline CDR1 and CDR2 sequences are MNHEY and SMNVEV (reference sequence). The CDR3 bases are TGTGCCAGCAAGGGAGGGCTAGCGGGGGGGCATACGCAGTATTTT. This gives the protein CASKGGLAGGHTQYF.

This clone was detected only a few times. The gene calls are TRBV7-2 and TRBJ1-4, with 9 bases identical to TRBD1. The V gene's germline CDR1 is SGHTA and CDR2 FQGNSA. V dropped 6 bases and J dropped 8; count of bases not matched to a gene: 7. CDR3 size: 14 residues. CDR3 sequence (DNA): TGTGCCAGCAGGAAAGACAGGGGGGCCGAAAAACTGTTTTTT. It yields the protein CASRKDRGAEKLFF. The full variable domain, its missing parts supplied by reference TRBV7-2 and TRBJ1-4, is GAGVSQSPSNKVTEKGKDVELRCDPISGHTALYWYRQSLGQGLEFLIYFQGNSAPDKSGLPSDRFSAERTGGSVSTLTIQRTQQEDSAVYLCASRKDRGAEKLFFGSGTQLSVL.

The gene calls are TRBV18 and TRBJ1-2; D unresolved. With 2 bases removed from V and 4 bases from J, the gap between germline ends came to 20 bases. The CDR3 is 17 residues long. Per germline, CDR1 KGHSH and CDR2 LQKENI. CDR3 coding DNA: TGTGCCAGCTCACCAAATTTCCGTCAGAGGTCGGGCTATGGCTACACCTTC. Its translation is CASSPNFRQRSGYGYTF.

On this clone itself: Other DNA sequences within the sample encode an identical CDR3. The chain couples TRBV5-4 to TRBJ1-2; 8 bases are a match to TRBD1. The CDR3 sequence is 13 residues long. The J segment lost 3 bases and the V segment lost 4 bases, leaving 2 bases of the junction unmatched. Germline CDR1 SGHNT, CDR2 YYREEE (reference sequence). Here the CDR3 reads CASSPTGDYGYTF. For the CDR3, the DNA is TGTGCCAGCAGCCCGACAGGGGACTATGGCTACACCTTC.

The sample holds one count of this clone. CDR3 nucleotide sequence: TGCGCCAGCAGCGAGCGGGGAGGGAACACCGGGGAGCTGTTTTTT. Amino acids: CASSERGGNTGELFF. V is TRBV5-1 and J is TRBJ2-2; 7 bases line up with TRBD2. Trimming took 4 bases from V and 1 from J; bases not matched to a gene: 4. Germline V gene lookup returns CDR1 SGHRS and CDR2 YFSETQ. This CDR3 has 15 residues.

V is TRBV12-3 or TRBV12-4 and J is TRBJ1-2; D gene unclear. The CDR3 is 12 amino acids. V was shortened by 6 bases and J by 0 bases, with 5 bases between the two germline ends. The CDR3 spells CASSAANYGYTF. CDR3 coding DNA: TGTGCCAGCAGCGCGGCTAACTATGGCTACACCTTC.

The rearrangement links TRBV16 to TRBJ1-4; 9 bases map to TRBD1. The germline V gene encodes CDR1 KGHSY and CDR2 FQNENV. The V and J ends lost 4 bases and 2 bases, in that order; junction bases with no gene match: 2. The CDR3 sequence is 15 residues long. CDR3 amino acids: CASSLQGATNEKLFF. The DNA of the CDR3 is TGTGCCAGCAGCCTACAGGGGGCGACTAATGAAAAACTGTTTTTT.

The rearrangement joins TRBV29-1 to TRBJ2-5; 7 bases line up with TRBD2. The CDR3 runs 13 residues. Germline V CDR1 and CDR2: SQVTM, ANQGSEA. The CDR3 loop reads CSTRSGGQETQYF. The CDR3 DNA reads TGCAGTACCCGGTCGGGAGGCCAAGAGACCCAGTACTTC.

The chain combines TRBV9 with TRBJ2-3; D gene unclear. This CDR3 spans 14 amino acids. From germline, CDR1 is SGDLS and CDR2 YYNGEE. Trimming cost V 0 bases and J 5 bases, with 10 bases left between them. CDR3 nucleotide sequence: TGTGCCAGCAGCGTAGAAGACATTCGAGATACGCAGTATTTT. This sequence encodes CASSVEDIRDTQYF.

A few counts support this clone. The CDR3 is CASGLGTGKTDTQYF. Written as DNA, the CDR3 is TGTGCTAGTGGTTTGGGGACAGGGAAAACAGATACGCAGTATTTT. The chain recombines TRBV12-5 with TRBJ2-3; 8 bases line up with TRBD1. The CDR3 spans 15 residues. The V gene end was trimmed by 1 base and the J gene end by 3 bases; junction bases not matched to a gene: 3. From germline, CDR1 is LGHNT and CDR2 FRNRAP.